This T cell receptor (beta chain) stems from a study of blood T cell repertoires in COVID-19 (dated by TCRdb to the early 2020s). About the study as a whole: Samples from collaborators originated in the United States, Italy and Spain and spanned both the acute and convalescent phases of COVID-19. Samples came from the ongoing ImmuneRACE study (first 160 participants) plus 1,254 subjects from 6 global collaborators. Where HLA class I and class II types were available, the types were taken from metadata supplied by the sample provider, not from assay-based typing. Subjects who had been exposed to COVID-19, were actively infected with it, or had recovered from it provided the deeply sampled blood TCRbeta repertoires that made up the dataset. The material from the prospective study consisted of cDNA or gDNA derived from T cells, B-cell-depleted T cells, or PBMCs. The sample metadata nearly always contained a de-identified subject ID, COVID-19 status, age in years and sex. A freely available public database, intended as a resource for researchers studying the immune response to SARS-CoV-2, is where the repertoires were released.

In regard to this clone: Its antigen target is currently unknown. No per-base quality is available; no much larger clone lies one base away.

In the prospective study, participants were 18 to 89 years old, resided in under 30 geographic areas of the United States, and were enrolled through a virtual design. In the prospective study, cohorts were assigned on the basis of participant-reported clinical history obtained from a screening survey and a study questionnaire. Recovered participants in ImmuneRACE Cohort 3 were defined by two consecutive negative NP/OP PCR tests, clearance by a healthcare professional, or resolution of symptoms. In the prospective study, mobile phlebotomists collected whole blood, serum and a nasopharyngeal or oropharyngeal swab from each participant. Additional blood draws and questionnaires over an approximately two-month period could optionally be provided by prospective study participants. Blood samples from the prospective study were shipped frozen or at room temperature prior to DNA extraction. The investigation overall reported the following: The amount of clinical and demographic metadata varied by source and participant and was provided uncurated.

TCRbeta CDR3 regions were amplified from genomic DNA using the immunoSEQ Assay, a bias-controlled multiplex PCR. As for how the authors treated the data: Nucleated cell counts per sample were estimated from amplification of reference gene primers within the assay. To quantify the absolute abundance of each unique TCRbeta CDR3 rearrangement, sequence reads were collapsed and filtered. For each sample, productive Simpson clonality was calculated as the square root of Simpson's diversity index over productive rearrangements. Imported from immuneACCESS, the table was reduced by TCRdb to in-frame sequences with V and J called. These copies leave out some clones; in studies compared against another copy, an unresolved V gene accounts for under half, and the cause of the remainder is not known. For V, J and clone size, that table is used; D and trimming come from the DNA. This sample lists 300,000 to 400,000 clones; about 88% were detected once. In total, the top ten clones hold about 0.93% of the sample.

The sequence derives from a woman in her twenties or thirties who had recovered from COVID-19. Sequenced material: PBMCs or T cells enriched from blood (not recorded which).

The DNA sequence follows: TGTGCCAGCAGTTACTCGGGCGACAGACCCTACGAGCAGTACTTC. The resulting protein is CASSYSGDRPYEQYF. Recombination joined TRBV6-2 or TRBV6-3 with TRBJ2-7; TRBD1 is a weak D gene call, 5 bases matching. Reading the germline V gene gives CDR1 MNHEY and CDR2 SVGEGT. The CDR3 measures 15 amino acids from cysteine to phenylalanine. The CDR3 DNA has 45 bases and is translated from base 1. V is cut by 0 bases and J by 2 bases, and the space between the germline ends is 11 bases.